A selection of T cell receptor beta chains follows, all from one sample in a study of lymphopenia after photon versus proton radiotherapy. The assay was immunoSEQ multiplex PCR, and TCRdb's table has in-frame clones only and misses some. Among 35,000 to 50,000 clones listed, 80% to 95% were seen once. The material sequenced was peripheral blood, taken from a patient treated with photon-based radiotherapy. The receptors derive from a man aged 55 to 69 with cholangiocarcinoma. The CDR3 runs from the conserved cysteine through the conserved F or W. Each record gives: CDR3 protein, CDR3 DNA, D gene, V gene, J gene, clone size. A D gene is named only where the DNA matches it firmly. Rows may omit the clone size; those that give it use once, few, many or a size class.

CASSQDGQGGAYEQYF	TGCGCCAGCAGCCAAGATGGTCAGGGGGGCGCCTACGAGCAGTACTTC	.	TRBV4-3	TRBJ2-7	.
CASSPSHTEDTQYF	TGTGCCAGCAGCCCTTCCCACACTGAGGATACGCAGTATTTT	.	TRBV7-8	TRBJ2-3	.
CASSLLAGRTRNEQFF	TGTGCCAGCAGTTTACTAGCGGGCAGGACAAGGAATGAGCAGTTCTTC	TRBD2	TRBV28	TRBJ2-1	.
CASSLGTGIVLAKNIQYF	TGCGCCAGCAGCTTGGGGACGGGGATAGTTCTAGCCAAAAACATTCAGTACTTC	.	TRBV5-1	TRBJ2-4	.
CASSRSGDNQPQHF	TGTGCCAGCAGTCGGAGCGGGGACAATCAGCCCCAGCATTTT	.	TRBV9	TRBJ1-5	.
CASSLGGLGNYGYTF	TGCGCCAGCAGCTTGGGTGGACTGGGGAACTATGGCTACACCTTC	.	TRBV5-1	TRBJ1-2	.
CASSLTSGTGSLYGNTIYF	TGTGCCAGCAGTTTAACTTCCGGGACAGGGTCTCTGTATGGAAACACCATATATTTT	TRBD1	TRBV28	TRBJ1-3	.
CAGDNGRNYGYTF	TGTGCCGGCGACAACGGACGGAACTATGGCTACACCTTC	.	TRBV6-1	TRBJ1-2	.
CASSLTGTGETAFF	TGTGCCAGCAGCCTGACCGGGACAGGGGAGACAGCTTTCTTT	TRBD1	TRBV11-2	TRBJ1-1	.
CASSSGTGGRDEQYF	TGTGCCAGTAGTAGCGGGACAGGGGGAAGGGACGAGCAGTACTTC	TRBD1	TRBV19	TRBJ2-7	.
CATSRDFSSGRGYTDTQYF	TGTGCCACCAGCAGAGATTTTTCTAGCGGGAGGGGCTACACAGATACGCAGTATTTT	TRBD2	TRBV15	TRBJ2-3	.
CASSLWGVGEQYF	TGTGCCAGCAGTTTGTGGGGGGTAGGGGAGCAGTACTTC	.	TRBV27	TRBJ2-7	.
CASSPRVRTGVTEQFF	TGTGCCAGCAGCCCCAGGGTACGGACAGGGGTCACAGAGCAGTTCTTC	TRBD1	TRBV7-6	TRBJ2-1	.
CATGSTNEQFF	TGTGCCACGGGCTCCACCAATGAGCAGTTCTTC	.	TRBV10-3	TRBJ2-1	.
CASSNSAFRAGGYNEQFF	TGTGCCAGCTCAAATTCCGCATTCCGGGCCGGAGGATACAATGAGCAGTTCTTC	.	TRBV18	TRBJ2-1	.
CASSQGGGSGGGYTF	TGTGCCAGCAGCCAAGGGGGGGGATCTGGTGGTGGCTACACCTTC	.	TRBV14	TRBJ1-2	.
CASSYGTYNEQFF	TGTGCCAGCAGTTACGGGACTTACAATGAGCAGTTCTTC	.	TRBV27	TRBJ2-1	.
CASSTETSNTEAFF	TGTGCCAGCAGTACGGAGACCTCGAACACTGAAGCTTTCTTT	.	TRBV25-1	TRBJ1-1	.
CASRDKTYEQYF	TGTGCCAGCAGGGACAAGACCTACGAGCAGTACTTC	.	TRBV27	TRBJ2-7	.
CASSDRGPDEKLFF	TGTGCCAGCAGTGACAGGGGTCCCGATGAAAAACTGTTTTTT	.	TRBV25-1	TRBJ1-4	.
CASSLGQGSGEKLFF	TGCGCCAGCAGCTTGGGACAGGGGTCGGGTGAAAAACTGTTTTTT	TRBD1	TRBV5-1	TRBJ1-4	.
CASRPQPGNEKLFF	TGTGCCAGCAGACCTCAACCCGGAAATGAAAAACTGTTTTTT	.	TRBV6-5	TRBJ1-4	.
CASSLGASQETQYF	TGTGCCAGCAGCTTAGGGGCGTCCCAAGAGACCCAGTACTTC	.	TRBV7-6	TRBJ2-5	.
CASSSFSYEQYF	TGTGCCAGCAGTTCTTTCTCCTACGAGCAGTACTTC	.	TRBV28	TRBJ2-7	.
CASRWTSSNQPQHF	TGTGCCAGCAGATGGACCTCGAGCAATCAGCCCCAGCATTTT	.	TRBV6-6	TRBJ1-5	.
CASSLSASRDYEQYF	TGTGCCAGCAGCTTATCTGCGTCGCGGGACTACGAGCAGTACTTC	.	TRBV7-3	TRBJ2-7	.
CASSIVDNEQFF	TGTGCCAGTAGTATTGTTGACAATGAGCAGTTCTTC	.	TRBV19	TRBJ2-1	.
CASSVGDSEYEQYF	TGTGCCAGCAGCGTAGGGGACAGCGAATACGAGCAGTACTTC	TRBD1	TRBV9	TRBJ2-7	.
CASSLLGTGREEQYF	TGTGCCAGCAGTTTACTTGGGACAGGGAGGGAAGAGCAGTACTTC	TRBD1	TRBV28	TRBJ2-7	.
CASSFPTGELFF	TGTGCCAGCAGCTTTCCCACCGGGGAGCTGTTTTTT	.	TRBV7-9	TRBJ2-2	.
CASSETGLAQTNTGELFF	TGTGCCAGCAGTGAAACTGGTCTAGCCCAAACTAACACCGGGGAGCTGTTTTTT	.	TRBV2	TRBJ2-2	.
CASSLVGETEAFF	TGTGCCAGCAGCTTAGTAGGGGAGACTGAAGCTTTCTTT	.	TRBV7-8	TRBJ1-1	.
CASSESGTDTQYF	TGTGCCAGCAGTGAGTCGGGGACAGATACGCAGTATTTT	.	TRBV6-1	TRBJ2-3	once
CAISEGNQPQHF	TGTGCCATCAGTGAAGGGAATCAGCCCCAGCATTTT	.	TRBV10-3	TRBJ1-5	.
CASSMDEGAFVYGYTF	TGTGCCAGTAGTATGGATGAAGGAGCTTTTGTCTATGGCTACACCTTC	.	TRBV19	TRBJ1-2	.
CASSQDISGELFF	TGCGCCAGCAGCCAAGATATCTCTGGGGAGCTGTTTTTT	.	TRBV4-3	TRBJ2-2	.
CASSLGQDEQYF	TGTGCCAGCAGTTTAGGACAGGACGAGCAGTACTTC	TRBD1	TRBV28	TRBJ2-7	once
CASSLLSGETQYF	TGTGCCAGCAGCTTATTGTCTGGGGAGACCCAGTACTTC	.	TRBV7-3	TRBJ2-5	.
CASSQVPSGRALPNEKLFF	TGCGCCAGCAGCCAAGTACCTTCAGGGCGAGCCTTACCGAATGAAAAACTGTTTTTT	.	TRBV4-1	TRBJ1-4	.
CASSAGLQYNEQFF	TGTGCCAGCAGCGCGGGACTCCAATACAATGAGCAGTTCTTC	.	TRBV11-3	TRBJ2-1	.